The source of this TCR beta chain is a study of cytomegalovirus exposure and HLA in healthy donors. 60 Vbeta and 13 Jbeta primers were used in PCR. TCRdb's copy holds only in-frame clones and misses some; the assay was immunoSEQ multiplex PCR. The data show under 200,000 clones, 80% seen once. After removal of 0 bases from V and 2 bases from J, the junction contained 1 base not matched to a gene. The CDR3 consists of 15 residues. Germline-derived CDR1 and CDR2 are MNHEY and SMNVEV (reference sequence). This clone was seen only a few times. This clonotype was obtained from a man in his late teens or twenties in good health and CMV-seropositive. The sample consisted of PBMCs. The chain links TRBV27 to TRBJ1-5; TRBD1 agrees at 7 bases. The CDR3 is CASSLSQGGNQPQHF. CDR3 bases: TGTGCCAGCAGTTTATCCCAGGGGGGCAATCAGCCCCAGCATTTT.